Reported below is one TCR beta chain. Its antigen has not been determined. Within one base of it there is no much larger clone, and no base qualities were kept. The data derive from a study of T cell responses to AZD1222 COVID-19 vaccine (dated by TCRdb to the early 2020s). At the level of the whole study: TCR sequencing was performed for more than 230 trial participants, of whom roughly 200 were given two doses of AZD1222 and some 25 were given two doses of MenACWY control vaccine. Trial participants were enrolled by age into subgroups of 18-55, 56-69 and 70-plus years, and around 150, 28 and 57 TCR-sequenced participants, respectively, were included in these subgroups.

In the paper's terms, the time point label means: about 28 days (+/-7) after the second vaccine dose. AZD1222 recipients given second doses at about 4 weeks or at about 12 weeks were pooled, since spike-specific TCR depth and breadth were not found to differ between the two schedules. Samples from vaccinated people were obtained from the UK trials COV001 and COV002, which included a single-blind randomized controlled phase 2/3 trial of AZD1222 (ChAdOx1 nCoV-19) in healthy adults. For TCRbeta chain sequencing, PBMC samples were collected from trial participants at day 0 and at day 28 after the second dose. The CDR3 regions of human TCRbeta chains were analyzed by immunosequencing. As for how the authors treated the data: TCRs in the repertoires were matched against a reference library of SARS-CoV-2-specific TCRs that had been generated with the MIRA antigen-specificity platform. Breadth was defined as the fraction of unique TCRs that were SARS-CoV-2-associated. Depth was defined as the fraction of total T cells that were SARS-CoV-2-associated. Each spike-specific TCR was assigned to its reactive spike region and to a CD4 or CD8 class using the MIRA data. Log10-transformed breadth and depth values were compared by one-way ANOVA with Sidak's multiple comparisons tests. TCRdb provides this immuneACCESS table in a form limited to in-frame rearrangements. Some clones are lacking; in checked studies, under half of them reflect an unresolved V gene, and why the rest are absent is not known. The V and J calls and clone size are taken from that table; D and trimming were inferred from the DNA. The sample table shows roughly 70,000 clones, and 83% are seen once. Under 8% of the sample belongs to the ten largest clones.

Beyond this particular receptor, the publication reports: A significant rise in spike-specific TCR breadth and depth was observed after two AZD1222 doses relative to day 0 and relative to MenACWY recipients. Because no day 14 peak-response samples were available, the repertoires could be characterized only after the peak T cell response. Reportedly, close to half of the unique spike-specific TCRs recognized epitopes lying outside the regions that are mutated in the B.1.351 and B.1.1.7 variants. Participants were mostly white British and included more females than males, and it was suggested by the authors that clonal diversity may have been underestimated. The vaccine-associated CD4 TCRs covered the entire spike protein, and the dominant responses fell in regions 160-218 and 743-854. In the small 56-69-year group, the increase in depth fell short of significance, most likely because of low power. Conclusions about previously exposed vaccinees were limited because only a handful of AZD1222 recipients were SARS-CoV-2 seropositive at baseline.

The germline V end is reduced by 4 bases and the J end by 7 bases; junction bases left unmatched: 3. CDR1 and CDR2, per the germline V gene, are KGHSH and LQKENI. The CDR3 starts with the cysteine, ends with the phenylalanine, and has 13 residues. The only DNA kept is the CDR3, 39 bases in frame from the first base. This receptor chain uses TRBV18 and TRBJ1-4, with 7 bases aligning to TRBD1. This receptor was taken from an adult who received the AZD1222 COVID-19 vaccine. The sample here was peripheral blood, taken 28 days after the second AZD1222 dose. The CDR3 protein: CASSQGAGEKLFF. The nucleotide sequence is TGTGCCAGCTCACAGGGGGCGGGTGAAAAACTGTTTTTT. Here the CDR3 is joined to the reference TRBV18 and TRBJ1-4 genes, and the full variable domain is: NAGVMQNPRHLVRRRGQEARLRCSPMKGHSHVYWYRQLPEEGLKFMVYLQKENIIDESGMPKERFSAEFPKEGPSILRIQQVVRGDSAAYFCASSQGAGEKLFFGSGTQLSVL.